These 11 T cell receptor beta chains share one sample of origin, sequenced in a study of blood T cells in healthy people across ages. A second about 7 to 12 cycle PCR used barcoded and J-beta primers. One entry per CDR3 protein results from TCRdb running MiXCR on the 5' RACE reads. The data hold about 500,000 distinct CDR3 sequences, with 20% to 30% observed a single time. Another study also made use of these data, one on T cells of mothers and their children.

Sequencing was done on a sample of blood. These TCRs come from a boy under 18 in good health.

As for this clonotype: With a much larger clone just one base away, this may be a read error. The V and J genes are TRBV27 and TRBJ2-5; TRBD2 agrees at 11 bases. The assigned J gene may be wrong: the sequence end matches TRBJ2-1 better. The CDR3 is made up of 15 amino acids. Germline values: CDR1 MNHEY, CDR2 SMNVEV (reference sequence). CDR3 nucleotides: TGTGCCGGCAGTCTCGGGACTAGCGGCTACAATGAGCAGTTCTTC. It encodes CAGSLGTSGYNEQFF.

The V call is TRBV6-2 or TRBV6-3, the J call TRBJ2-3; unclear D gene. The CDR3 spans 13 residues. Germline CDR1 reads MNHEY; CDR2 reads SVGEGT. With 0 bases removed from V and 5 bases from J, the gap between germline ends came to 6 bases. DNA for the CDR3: TGTGCCAGCAGTTACTCGATGGGAGATACGCAGTATTTT. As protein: CASSYSMGDTQYF.

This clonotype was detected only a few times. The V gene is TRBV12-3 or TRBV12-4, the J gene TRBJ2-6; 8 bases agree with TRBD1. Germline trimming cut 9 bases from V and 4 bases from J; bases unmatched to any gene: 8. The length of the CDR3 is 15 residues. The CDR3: CASGQGPVGANVLTF. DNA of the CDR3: TGTGCCAGTGGACAGGGCCCGGTCGGGGCCAACGTCCTGACTTTC.

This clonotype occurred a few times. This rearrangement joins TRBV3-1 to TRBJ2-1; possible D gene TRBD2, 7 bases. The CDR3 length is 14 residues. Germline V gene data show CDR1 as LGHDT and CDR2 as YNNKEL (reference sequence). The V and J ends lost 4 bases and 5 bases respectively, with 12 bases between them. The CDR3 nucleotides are TGTGCCAGCAGCCGCCGGGGGGCAAACAATGAGCAGTTCTTC. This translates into CASSRRGANNEQFF.

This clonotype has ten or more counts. CDR3 sequence reads: CASSRGTLERETQYF. CDR3 in DNA: TGCGCCAGCAGCCGGGGAACTCTCGAGAGGGAGACCCAGTACTTC. This chain connects TRBV4-3 to TRBJ2-5; D unclear. Germline V gene data show CDR1 as LGHNA and CDR2 as YSLEER. Trimming took off 4 bases at V and 5 bases at J, with 17 bases between the two ends. The CDR3 consists of 15 residues.

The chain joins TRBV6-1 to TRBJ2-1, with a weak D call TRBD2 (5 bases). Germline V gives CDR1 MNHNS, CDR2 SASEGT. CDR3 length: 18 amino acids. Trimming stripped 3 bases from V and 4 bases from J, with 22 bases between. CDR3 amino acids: CASSDTQARLRLYNEQFF. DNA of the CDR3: TGTGCCAGCAGTGATACTCAGGCCAGACTACGTCTGTACAATGAGCAGTTCTTC.

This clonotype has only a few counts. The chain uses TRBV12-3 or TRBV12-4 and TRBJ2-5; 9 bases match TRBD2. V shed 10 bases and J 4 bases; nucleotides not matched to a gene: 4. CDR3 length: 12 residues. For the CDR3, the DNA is TGTGCCACCGCGGGAGGGCGAGAGACCCAGTACTTC. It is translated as CATAGGRETQYF.

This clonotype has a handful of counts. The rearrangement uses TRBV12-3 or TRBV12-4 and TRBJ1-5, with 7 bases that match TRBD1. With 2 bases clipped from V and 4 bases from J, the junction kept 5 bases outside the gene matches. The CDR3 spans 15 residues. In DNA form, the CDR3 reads TGTGCCAGCAGTTTATCGGGGACAGCAAATCAGCCCCAGCATTTT. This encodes CASSLSGTANQPQHF.

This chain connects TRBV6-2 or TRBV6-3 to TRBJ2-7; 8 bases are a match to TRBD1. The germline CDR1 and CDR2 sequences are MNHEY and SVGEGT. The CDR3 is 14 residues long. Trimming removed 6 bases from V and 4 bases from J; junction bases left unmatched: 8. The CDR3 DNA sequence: TGTGCCAGCAGACGACAGGGGCTGGATTACGAGCAGTACTTC. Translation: CASRRQGLDYEQYF.

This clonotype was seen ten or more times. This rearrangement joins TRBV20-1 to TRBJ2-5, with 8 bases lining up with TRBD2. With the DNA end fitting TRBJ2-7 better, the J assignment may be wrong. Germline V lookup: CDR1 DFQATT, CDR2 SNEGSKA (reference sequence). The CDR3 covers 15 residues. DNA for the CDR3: TGCAGTGCTAGAGATGTGACTAGCGAGAACTACGAGCAGTACTTC. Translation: CSARDVTSENYEQYF.

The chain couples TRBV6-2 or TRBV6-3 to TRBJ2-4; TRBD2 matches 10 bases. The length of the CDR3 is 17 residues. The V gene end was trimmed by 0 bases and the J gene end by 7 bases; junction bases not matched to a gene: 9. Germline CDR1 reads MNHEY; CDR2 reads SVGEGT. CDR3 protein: CASSYSEIAGGTNIQYF. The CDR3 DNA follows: TGTGCCAGCAGTTACTCAGAAATAGCGGGAGGTACTAACATTCAGTACTTC.